These 14 T cell receptor beta chains originate from one sample sequenced in a study of T-cell memory formation after mild COVID-19. One entry per CDR3 protein results from TCRdb running MiXCR on the 5' RACE reads. The table includes hundreds of thousands of distinct CDR3 sequences, about 24% detected once. Sequenced sample: PBMCs or a T cell subset sorted from them (not recorded which). These receptors were collected from an adult woman who had mild COVID-19 (a few samples of this study predate the infection). Cell type and time point are not known.

V gene TRBV3-1 combines with J gene TRBJ2-7; 12 bases fit TRBD2. Germline CDR1 reads LGHDT; CDR2 reads YNNKEL (reference sequence). The CDR3 covers 16 residues. Germline trimming cut 1 base from V and 3 bases from J; bases unmatched to any gene: 4. CDR3 nucleotide sequence: TGTGCCAGCAGCCAAGGCGCTAGCGGGAGGGACTACGAGCAGTACTTC. Protein sequence: CASSQGASGRDYEQYF.

This clonotype showed up just a few times. The chain carries TRBV5-1 and TRBJ2-7; D perhaps matches TRBD2 (5 bases). Trimming stripped 1 base from V and 0 bases from J, with 11 bases between. Looked up from germline, CDR1 is SGHRS and CDR2 is YFSETQ. CDR3 length: 15 amino acids. CDR3 amino acids: CASSLSSGNSYEQYF. For the CDR3, the DNA is TGCGCCAGCAGCTTGTCCAGCGGAAACTCCTACGAGCAGTACTTC.

This clonotype was observed a handful of times. V is TRBV7-6 and J is TRBJ2-7; 8 bases are a match to TRBD1. V lost 1 base and J lost 3; bases outside the gene matches: 2. From germline, CDR1 is SGHVS and CDR2 FNYEAQ. This CDR3 has 14 residues. CDR3 residues: CASSLDRGDYEQYF. CDR3 sequence (DNA): TGTGCCAGCAGCTTAGACAGGGGGGACTACGAGCAGTACTTC.

This clonotype was recorded a few times. This chain links TRBV6-6 with TRBJ1-2, with D possibly being TRBD1 (6 bases). Germline values: CDR1 MNHNY, CDR2 SVGAGI (reference sequence). The CDR3 has 14 residues. Trimming cost V 2 bases and J 2 bases, with 9 bases left between them. The CDR3 reads CASSYRTENYGYTF. The CDR3 bases are TGTGCCAGCAGTTACCGGACAGAAAACTATGGCTACACCTTC.

The V and J genes are TRBV6-2 or TRBV6-3 and TRBJ2-1; 14 nucleotides line up with TRBD2. Trimming cost V 6 bases and J 6 bases; bases outside gene matches: 4. The CDR3 totals 15 residues. CDR1 and CDR2 from the germline V gene are MNHEY and SVGEGT. CDR3 sequence reads: CASRTSGRAVNEQFF. The CDR3 region has the DNA TGTGCCAGCAGGACTAGCGGGAGGGCCGTCAATGAGCAGTTCTTC.

This clonotype showed up just once. The chain has TRBV18 and TRBJ1-1; D perhaps matches TRBD1 (6 bases). Germline V gene data show CDR1 as KGHSH and CDR2 as LQKENI. This CDR3 has 17 amino acids. V was cut by 4 bases and J by 1 base, with 19 bases left in between. CDR3 nucleotides: TGTGCCAGCTCACTAAGACTAAGGGGGACAACGAACACTGAAGCTTTCTTT. Amino acids: CASSLRLRGTTNTEAFF. Using reference TRBV18 and TRBJ1-1 for the parts outside the CDR3, the full variable domain is NAGVMQNPRHLVRRRGQEARLRCSPMKGHSHVYWYRQLPEEGLKFMVYLQKENIIDESGMPKERFSAEFPKEGPSILRIQQVVRGDSAAYFCASSLRLRGTTNTEAFFGQGTRLTVV.

This clonotype has a handful of counts. The rearrangement uses TRBV2 and TRBJ1-4; weak D call: TRBD1 (5 bases). The germline V and J ends were trimmed by 7 bases and 7 bases, with 13 bases remaining between them. Germline lookup yields CDR1 SNHLY and CDR2 FYNNEI. CDR3 length: 13 residues. This chain's CDR3 is CASKDIGSEKLFF. The CDR3 coding sequence is TGTGCCAGCAAGGACATAGGCAGTGAAAAACTGTTTTTT.

This clonotype was counted at least ten times. This chain links TRBV9 with TRBJ2-3, with D maybe TRBD1 (5 bases). The germline gives CDR1 SGDLS, CDR2 YYNGEE. V was cut by 3 bases and J by 1 base, with 12 bases left in between. This CDR3 has 15 amino acids. CDR3 sequence: CASSGRTQRTDTQYF. The CDR3 nucleotides are TGTGCCAGCAGCGGCAGGACACAGCGCACAGATACGCAGTATTTT.

The chain joins TRBV20-1 to TRBJ1-2; 9 bases are shared with TRBD1. The germline CDR1 and CDR2 sequences are DFQATT and SNEGSKA (reference sequence). V was clipped by 6 bases and J by 6 bases; unmatched bases: 5. This CDR3 is 12 amino acids long. CDR3 bases: TGCAGTGCCCCGGACAGGGGCGATGGCTACACCTTC. This gives the protein CSAPDRGDGYTF.

The chain combines TRBV20-1 with TRBJ2-7; D gene unclear. Trimming stripped 1 base from V and 4 bases from J, with 8 bases between. The germline V gene has CDR1 DFQATT and CDR2 SNEGSKA (reference sequence). The CDR3 contains 12 residues. CDR3 in DNA: TGCAGTGCTAGAGCCGACGTATACGAGCAGTACTTC. It codes for CSARADVYEQYF.

The genes are TRBV2 and TRBJ2-1; possibly TRBD1 for D (6 bases). This CDR3 spans 15 amino acids. V was cut by 5 bases and J by 3 bases, with 14 bases left in between. Germline V lookup: CDR1 SNHLY, CDR2 FYNNEI. The CDR3: CASSSGTLVYNEQFF. The CDR3 DNA is TGTGCCAGCAGTTCCGGGACACTAGTCTACAATGAGCAGTTCTTC.

The rearrangement links TRBV30 to TRBJ2-7, with TRBD2 as a possible D gene (6 bases). CDR1 and CDR2 (germline): GTSNPN, SVGIG (reference sequence). Trimming left V 0 bases short and J 2 bases short, with 8 bases between. The CDR3 has 13 amino acids. CDR3 region: CAWSVAGPYEQYF. CDR3 DNA: TGTGCCTGGAGTGTTGCGGGGCCCTACGAGCAGTACTTC.

V usage is TRBV20-1 and J usage is TRBJ2-7; D is ambiguous. Deletions cut 3 bases from V and 7 bases from J, with 16 bases between. This CDR3 region has 13 residues. Germline V gene sequence: CDR1 DFQATT, CDR2 SNEGSKA (reference sequence). The CDR3 DNA reads TGCAGTGCTAGCCCAGGTGGGGTTATGGAGCAGTACTTC. Translated: CSASPGGVMEQYF.

This sequence joins TRBV9 and TRBJ2-2; D is perhaps TRBD2 (6 bases). Looked up from germline, CDR1 is SGDLS and CDR2 is YYNGEE. This CDR3 spans 16 amino acids. Trimming left V 0 bases short and J 7 bases short, with 16 bases between. The chain's CDR3 is CASSVGLSTGGGELFF. In DNA form, the CDR3 reads TGTGCCAGCAGCGTAGGACTCTCGACCGGGGGCGGGGAGCTGTTTTTT.